What follows are 18 T cell receptor beta chains derived from one specimen sequenced in a study of technical replicates of blood from several donors. Clones were sequenced by immunoSEQ multiplex PCR, and TCRdb holds only the in-frame ones, with some missing. Of approximately 100,000 clones in the sample, nearly 96% are singletons; the top ten hold approximately 0.2%. The sample was T cells isolated from PBMCs. The receptors were gathered from a human donor in good health.

The rearrangement links TRBV4-1 to TRBJ2-1, with 11 bases identical to TRBD2. The V and J ends lost 3 bases and 9 bases, in that order; junction bases with no gene match: 10. CDR1 and CDR2 (germline): MGHRA, YSYEKL. The CDR3 runs 16 residues. CDR3 nucleotide sequence: TGCGCCAGCAGCCATGGACTAGCGGGCCGACAGGGTGAGCAGTTCTTC. Encoded protein: CASSHGLAGRQGEQFF.

The chain has TRBV7-9 and TRBJ1-2; D may be TRBD1 (5 bases). This CDR3 comprises 14 residues. Per the germline V gene, CDR1 is SEHNR and CDR2 is FQNEAQ (reference sequence). V was shortened by 1 base and J by 6 bases, with 12 bases between the two germline ends. CDR3 region: CASSLEGRLHGYTF. CDR3 sequence (DNA): TGTGCCAGCAGCTTAGAGGGGCGTCTACATGGCTACACCTTC.

This chain joins TRBV19 and TRBJ2-7; 7 positions agree with TRBD2. The length of the CDR3 is 12 residues. Germline assignment: CDR1 LNHDA and CDR2 SQIVND (reference sequence). V was clipped by 5 bases and J by 8 bases; unmatched bases: 6. CDR3: CASSYPGGKQYF. The CDR3 DNA sequence: TGTGCCAGTAGTTACCCGGGGGGTAAGCAGTACTTC.

The chain is built from TRBV2 and TRBJ1-5, with 7 positions matching TRBD1. The junction had 10 bases not matched to a gene; V was cut back by 6 bases and J by 2 bases. This CDR3 is 16 amino acids long. The germline V gene has CDR1 SNHLY and CDR2 FYNNEI. For the CDR3, the DNA is TGTGCCAGCAGGGCCCATAGGGGGCAAGGCAATCAGCCCCAGCATTTT. It is translated as CASRAHRGQGNQPQHF. The variable domain in full, with the rest retrieved from reference TRBV2 and TRBJ1-5, is EPEVTQTPSHQVTQMGQEVILRCVPISNHLYFYWYRQILGQKVEFLVSFYNNEISEKSEIFDDQFSVERPDGSNFTLKIRSTKLEDSAMYFCASRAHRGQGNQPQHFGDGTRLSIL.

The chain uses TRBV20-1 and TRBJ2-1; D gene uncertain. Trimming shortened V by 7 bases and J by 6 bases, and 10 bases separated the two germline ends. Germline loops: CDR1 DFQATT, CDR2 SNEGSKA (reference sequence). CDR3 length: 11 amino acids. The CDR3 nucleotides read TGCAGTGACAGTCGCGCCAATGAGCAGTTCTTC. Protein: CSDSRANEQFF.

The chain has TRBV6-6 and TRBJ1-1, with 9 bases aligning to TRBD1. The CDR3 contains 15 residues. With V trimmed by 7 bases and J by 5 bases, 11 bases remained unmatched. Germline assignment: CDR1 MNHNY and CDR2 SVGAGI (reference sequence). CDR3 sequence (DNA): TGTGCCAGCATCCGGGGGGACAGGGTGAGTACTGAAGCTTTCTTT. This encodes CASIRGDRVSTEAFF.

The chain couples TRBV28 to TRBJ2-1; D may be TRBD1 (5 bases). The ends were cut back, 3 bases at V and 1 base at J, with 7 bases in the middle. The CDR3 is 14 amino acids. CDR1 and CDR2 (germline): MDHEN, SYDVKM. Here the CDR3 reads CASSFAGSYNEQFF. As DNA, the CDR3 is TGTGCCAGCAGTTTCGCAGGGTCCTACAATGAGCAGTTCTTC. Filled out from reference TRBV28 and TRBJ2-1, the complete variable domain reads DVKVTQSSRYLVKRTGEKVFLECVQDMDHENMFWYRQDPGLGLRLIYFSYDVKMKEKGDIPEGYSVSREKKERFSLILESASTNQTSMYLCASSFAGSYNEQFFGPGTRLTVL.

The chain has TRBV28 and TRBJ2-2, with D unresolved. Between the trimmed V and J ends, which lost 4 bases and 3 bases, there was a span of 3 bases. The CDR3 is 12 residues long. CDR1 and CDR2 (germline): MDHEN, SYDVKM. CDR3 sequence (DNA): TGTGCCAGCAGTTCAGACACCGGGGAGCTGTTTTTT. It specifies CASSSDTGELFF. Complete variable domain (other parts from reference TRBV28 and TRBJ2-2): DVKVTQSSRYLVKRTGEKVFLECVQDMDHENMFWYRQDPGLGLRLIYFSYDVKMKEKGDIPEGYSVSREKKERFSLILESASTNQTSMYLCASSSDTGELFFGEGSRLTVL.

The chain combines TRBV5-6 with TRBJ2-3; D is uncertain. Germline CDR1 is SGHDT and CDR2 is YYEEEE. The CDR3 covers 15 residues. V lost 4 bases and J lost 2, with 14 bases in between. In DNA, the CDR3 is TGTGCCAGCAGCCTCGGGTTTCGTACCACAGATACGCAGTATTTT. Encoded protein: CASSLGFRTTDTQYF.

V usage is TRBV5-6 and J usage is TRBJ2-5; 8 positions agree with TRBD1. The V gene's germline CDR1 is SGHDT and CDR2 YYEEEE. The CDR3 runs 15 residues. After removal of 3 bases from V and 5 bases from J, the junction contained 9 bases not matched to a gene. In DNA form, the CDR3 reads TGTGCCAGCAGCTCCCGGACAGGGTATGGGGAGACCCAGTACTTC. Its translation: CASSSRTGYGETQYF.

This chain joins TRBV11-3 and TRBJ2-1; TRBD2 matches 11 bases. The ends lost 5 bases at V and 4 bases at J; junction bases unmatched: 1. This CDR3 has 14 amino acids. The germline V gene encodes CDR1 SGHNT and CDR2 YENEEA. The CDR3 reads CASSTSGRYNEQFF. Written as DNA, the CDR3 is TGTGCCAGCAGCACTAGCGGGAGATACAATGAGCAGTTCTTC.

This clone was seen only once. This chain joins TRBV14 and TRBJ2-7; D is undetermined. This CDR3 contains 11 residues. Germline V gives CDR1 SGHDN, CDR2 FVKESK. V was pared by 3 bases and J by 6 bases, with 6 bases between. In DNA, the CDR3 is TGTGCCAGCAGCCAGCCAGGCGAGCAGTACTTC. Amino acids: CASSQPGEQYF.

The J gene is TRBJ2-7, the V gene TRBV15; tentatively, D is TRBD2 (7 bases). This CDR3 region has 14 residues. Germline V CDR1 and CDR2: LNHNV, YYDKDF (reference sequence). The V end lost 0 bases, the J end lost 4 bases, and 10 bases lay between the germline ends. This CDR3 reads CATSRDRGGYEQYF. The CDR3 nucleotides read TGTGCCACCAGCAGAGACAGGGGAGGGTACGAGCAGTACTTC.

This chain joins TRBV7-8 and TRBJ1-2; D is undetermined. CDR3 length equals 13 residues. Looked up from germline, CDR1 is SGHVS and CDR2 is FQNEAQ. The V end was cut by 5 bases, the J end by 1 base, with 8 bases between. The CDR3 is CASSASNNYGYTF. The CDR3 DNA reads TGTGCCAGCAGCGCGTCTAATAACTATGGCTACACCTTC.

The V call is TRBV29-1, the J call TRBJ2-3; the match to TRBD2 covers 12 bases. The CDR3 has 15 residues. Germline V gene lookup returns CDR1 SQVTM and CDR2 ANQGSEA. V lost 2 bases, J lost 3 bases, and 3 bases stayed unmatched. CDR3 sequence: CSVELAGGPTDTQYF. CDR3 coding DNA: TGCAGCGTTGAACTAGCGGGAGGGCCGACAGATACGCAGTATTTT.

The chain employs TRBV27 and TRBJ2-3; 7 nucleotides line up with TRBD2. Trimming removed 2 bases from V and 2 bases from J; junction bases left unmatched: 19. Per germline, CDR1 MNHEY and CDR2 SMNVEV (reference sequence). The CDR3 contains 20 residues. The CDR3 DNA reads as TGTGCCAGCAGTTTAAGGGGCCGCCCGGGGCGGGGGATAATCACAGATACGCAGTATTTT. Translation: CASSLRGRPGRGIITDTQYF.

The genes are TRBV7-9 and TRBJ1-5; 10 bases agree with TRBD1. Germline CDR1 reads SEHNR; CDR2 reads FQNEAQ (reference sequence). The J segment lost 8 bases and the V segment lost 5 bases, leaving 6 bases of the junction unmatched. This CDR3 is 14 amino acids long. The CDR3 DNA reads TGTGCCAGCAGCCGTCCCGGGACAGGGGAGCCCCAGCATTTT. Translating it yields CASSRPGTGEPQHF.

This chain joins TRBV11-3 and TRBJ1-2; TRBD1 matches 9 bases. CDR3 length: 13 residues. The V gene end was trimmed by 8 bases and the J gene end by 5 bases; junction bases not matched to a gene: 6. CDR1 SGHNT and CDR2 YENEEA come from the germline V gene. CDR3 residues: CASGPQGAYGYTF. The CDR3 DNA is TGTGCCAGCGGCCCACAGGGGGCTTATGGCTACACCTTC. The full variable domain, its missing parts supplied by reference TRBV11-3 and TRBJ1-2, is EAGVVQSPRYKIIEKKQPVAFWCNPISGHNTLYWYLQNLGQGPELLIRYENEEAVDDSQLPKDRFSAERLKGVDSTLKIQPAELGDSAVYLCASGPQGAYGYTFGSGTRLTVV.